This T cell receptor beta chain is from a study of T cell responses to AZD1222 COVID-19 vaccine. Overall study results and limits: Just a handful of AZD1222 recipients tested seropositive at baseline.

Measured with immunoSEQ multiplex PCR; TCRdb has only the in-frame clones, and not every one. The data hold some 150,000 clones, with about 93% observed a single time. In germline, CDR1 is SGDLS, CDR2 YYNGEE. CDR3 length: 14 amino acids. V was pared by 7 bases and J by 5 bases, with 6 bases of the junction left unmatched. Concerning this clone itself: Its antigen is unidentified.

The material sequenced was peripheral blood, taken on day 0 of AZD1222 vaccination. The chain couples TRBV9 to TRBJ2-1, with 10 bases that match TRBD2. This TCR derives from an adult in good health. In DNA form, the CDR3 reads TGTGCCAGCGATACTAGCGGGATGGACAATGAGCAGTTCTTC. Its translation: CASDTSGMDNEQFF.